This is a list of T cell receptor beta chains from one sample in a study of T cells after posttransplantation cyclophosphamide. This table comes from immunoSEQ multiplex PCR, and its TCRdb copy is limited to in-frame clones, with some not included. The sample contains roughly 41,000 clones, none occurring once; approximately 5.9% lies in the top ten. The sequenced material came from PBMCs. The receptors were gathered from a young man in good health and a related stem cell transplant donor. The CDR3 runs from the conserved cysteine through the conserved F or W. A D gene is named only where the DNA matches it firmly. Clone size is given for some rows only: seen once, a few or many times, or a class if the clone is expanded.

V	size	D	J	CDR3	DNA
TRBV5-6	many	NA	TRBJ1-1	CASSFPGPTEAFF	TGTGCCAGCAGCTTCCCAGGGCCCACTGAAGCTTTCTTT
TRBV19	many	TRBD1	TRBJ1-2	CASRIQGTGVNGYTF	TGTGCCAGTAGGATCCAGGGGACAGGTGTTAATGGCTACACCTTC
TRBV12-3/TRBV12-4	many	NA	TRBJ2-1	CASTKPGGANEQFF	TGTGCCAGTACAAAGCCTGGTGGGGCAAATGAGCAGTTCTTC
TRBV5-1	many	TRBD1	TRBJ2-2	CASSNPTGGVGELFF	TGCGCCAGCAGCAATCCGACAGGGGGGGTCGGGGAGCTGTTTTTT
TRBV7-9	many	NA	TRBJ1-6	CASSSSMEGVSPLHF	TGTGCCAGCAGCTCCTCCATGGAAGGGGTCTCACCCCTCCACTTT
TRBV18	many	NA	TRBJ2-2	CASSLKGGTGELFF	TGTGCCAGCTCACTCAAAGGGGGAACCGGGGAGCTGTTTTTT
TRBV19	many	NA	TRBJ2-1	CASSHSYNEQFF	TGTGCCAGTAGTCACTCCTACAATGAGCAGTTCTTC
TRBV23-1	NA	TRBD1	TRBJ2-3	CASTVDRECTDTQYF	TGCGCCAGCACAGTTGACAGGGAATGTACAGATACGCAGTATTTT
TRBV4-1	many	NA	TRBJ2-7	CASSQGTGGRSYEQYF	TGCGCCAGCAGCCAAGGGACCGGGGGGCGATCCTACGAGCAGTACTTC
TRBV5-4	few	TRBD1	TRBJ2-2	CASSQANRGHTGELFF	TGTGCCAGCAGCCAAGCAAACAGGGGGCACACCGGGGAGCTGTTTTTT
TRBV11-2	many	TRBD2	TRBJ2-7	CASSPSGGYYEQYF	TGTGCCAGCAGCCCTAGCGGGGGGTACTACGAGCAGTACTTC
TRBV28	many	TRBD2	TRBJ2-5	CASKRGGQGDETQYF	TGTGCCAGCAAAAGGGGAGGGCAGGGAGACGAGACCCAGTACTTC
TRBV19	many	TRBD1	TRBJ2-7	CASRSGQGPGEQYF	TGTGCCAGTAGGAGCGGACAGGGTCCCGGGGAGCAGTACTTC
TRBV6-1	many	TRBD2	TRBJ2-2	CASIGRGGPGELFF	TGTGCCAGCATAGGTCGGGGGGGCCCCGGGGAGCTGTTTTTT
TRBV11-3	many	NA	TRBJ1-1	CASSLDSGGATEAFF	TGTGCCAGCAGCTTAGATTCCGGCGGTGCCACTGAAGCTTTCTTT
TRBV18	many	TRBD1	TRBJ1-2	CASSQQGVEYGYTF	TGTGCCAGCTCTCAACAGGGGGTTGAATATGGCTACACCTTC
TRBV7-2	many	TRBD2	TRBJ2-3	CASRLAGGGDTQYF	TGTGCCAGCAGACTAGCGGGGGGCGGAGATACGCAGTATTTT
TRBV5-6	many	TRBD1	TRBJ2-7	CASSLKPGQGIHEQYF	TGTGCCAGCAGCTTGAAGCCCGGACAGGGAATCCACGAGCAGTACTTC
TRBV4-3	many	NA	TRBJ2-7	CASSQDLGNEQYF	TGCGCCAGCAGCCAAGATCTAGGTAACGAGCAGTACTTC
TRBV12-3/TRBV12-4	many	NA	TRBJ1-1	CASSLTSTVAEAFF	TGTGCCAGCAGCCTGACTTCAACGGTGGCTGAAGCTTTCTTT
TRBV2	many	TRBD1	TRBJ1-1	CARQGRTEMNTEAFF	TGTGCCAGACAGGGGAGAACGGAAATGAACACTGAAGCTTTCTTT
TRBV27	few	NA	TRBJ1-5	CASNPTAAGQPQHF	TGTGCCAGCAATCCGACAGCTGCAGGTCAGCCCCAGCATTTT
TRBV27	many	NA	TRBJ2-5	CARMSNPSVRGETQYF	TGTGCCAGGATGTCGAATCCTAGCGTGAGGGGAGAGACCCAGTACTTC
TRBV5-1	many	NA	TRBJ1-2	CASSLQGPGYTF	TGCGCCAGCAGCTTACAGGGCCCTGGCTACACCTTC
TRBV5-6	many	TRBD1	TRBJ1-5	CASSLGQGAFSRSNQPQHF	TGTGCCAGCAGCTTGGGACAGGGGGCTTTTAGTAGGAGCAATCAGCCCCAGCATTTT
TRBV5-1	many	NA	TRBJ1-1	CASSAGLRDTEAFF	TGCGCCAGCAGCGCAGGGTTGAGGGACACTGAAGCTTTCTTT
TRBV7-8	many	TRBD2	TRBJ2-3	CASSITSGGGTDTQYF	TGTGCCAGCAGCATCACTAGCGGGGGGGGCACAGATACGCAGTATTTT